These 18 T cell receptor beta chains share one sample of origin, sequenced in a study of shared clonotypes between healthy human individuals. TCRdb keeps only in-frame clones here, not all; method: immunoSEQ multiplex PCR. This table holds 500,000 to 650,000 clones, about 80% found once. Sequencing used PBMCs. These receptor sequences come from a woman between 40 and 55 years old in good health. Some clones in this sample may be carry-over from other donors' samples.

The chain recombines TRBV28 with TRBJ1-5, with D hard to call. CDR3 length: 14 residues. V shed 6 bases and J shed 4 bases, with 13 bases lying between them. CDR1 MDHEN and CDR2 SYDVKM come from the germline V gene. The CDR3 region is CASSPLSRNQPQHF. The DNA of the CDR3 is TGTGCCAGCAGCCCCCTGAGCCGGAATCAGCCCCAGCATTTT.

The chain employs TRBV6-4 and TRBJ2-3, with 9 bases fitting TRBD2. The CDR3 runs 14 residues. Unmatched junction bases numbered 4, after V lost 3 bases and J lost 6 bases. Germline-derived CDR1 and CDR2 are MRHNA and SNTAGT. The CDR3: CASSETSGRDTQYF. The CDR3 DNA sequence: TGTGCCAGCAGTGAGACTAGCGGACGGGATACGCAGTATTTT.

The V gene is TRBV5-1, the J gene TRBJ2-1; maybe TRBD2 (6 bases). The CDR3 spans 15 residues. Trimming left V 0 bases short and J 7 bases short, with 14 bases between. Germline CDR1 and CDR2: SGHRS and YFSETQ. DNA for the CDR3: TGCGCCAGCAGCTTGGCCGGGGAGGAGTTTAATGAGCAGTTCTTC. Translated: CASSLAGEEFNEQFF.

The V call is TRBV30, the J call TRBJ2-1; 9 nucleotides match TRBD2. CDR1 and CDR2 (germline): GTSNPN, SVGIG (reference sequence). The CDR3 is made up of 15 amino acids. V was clipped by 3 bases and J by 7 bases; unmatched bases: 10. The DNA for the CDR3 is TGTGCCTGGAGCGCAGTAGCGGGAGCTTGGAATGAGCAGTTCTTC. This gives the protein CAWSAVAGAWNEQFF.

The rearrangement uses TRBV2 and TRBJ2-3; the match to TRBD2 covers 11 bases. J was trimmed by 5 bases and V by 6 bases; bases with no gene match: 7. The CDR3 is 15 amino acids. The germline V gene encodes CDR1 SNHLY and CDR2 FYNNEI. CDR3 region: CASSAETSGIDTQYF. As DNA, the CDR3 is TGTGCCAGCAGCGCCGAGACTAGCGGGATAGATACGCAGTATTTT.

This chain connects TRBV6-6 to TRBJ1-4, with D unresolved. The CDR3 loop spans 13 amino acids. V lost 2 bases, J lost 8 bases, and 9 bases lay in between. The V gene's germline CDR1 is MNHNY and CDR2 SVGAGI (reference sequence). CDR3 loop: CASSYRAREKLFF. The CDR3 DNA follows: TGTGCCAGCAGTTACAGGGCGCGGGAAAAACTGTTTTTT.

V is TRBV15 and J is TRBJ2-5, with 7 bases aligning to TRBD1. Germline loops: CDR1 LNHNV, CDR2 YYDKDF (reference sequence). V gave up 0 bases and J gave up 3 bases; unmatched junction bases: 4. The CDR3 covers 15 residues. CDR3 residues: CATSRDSGTEETQYF. CDR3 DNA sequence: TGTGCCACCAGCAGAGATTCCGGGACAGAAGAGACCCAGTACTTC.

The chain uses TRBV30 and TRBJ1-6; D possibly corresponds to TRBD1 (5 bases). Germline V lookup: CDR1 GTSNPN, CDR2 SVGIG (reference sequence). This CDR3 is built from 18 residues. V lost 3 bases to trimming and J lost 7 bases, with 25 bases between them. The CDR3 loop reads CAWRGAQKERPRNSPLHF. CDR3 bases: TGTGCCTGGAGAGGGGCGCAAAAAGAGAGGCCTCGCAATTCACCCCTCCACTTT.

Remarks on this clone: The junction departs from the called germline gene at one end, perhaps through a read error. The chain carries TRBV5-4 and TRBJ2-7, with 7 nucleotides matching TRBD1. The CDR3 runs 13 residues. Germline CDR1 and CDR2: SGHNT and YYREEE (reference sequence). CDR3 protein: CASRQGGSFEQYF. The CDR3 DNA is TGTGCCAGCAGACAAGGGGGCTCCTTCGAGCAGTACTTC.

The chain uses TRBV7-2 and TRBJ2-1, with TRBD2 matching over 16 bases. Germline-derived CDR1 and CDR2 are SGHTA and FQGNSA. Unmatched junction bases numbered 4, after V lost 4 bases and J lost 10 bases. The CDR3 consists of 15 residues. The CDR3 DNA reads as TGTGCCAGCAGCTCCGGGACTAGCGGGAGGGGGGAGCAGTTCTTC. Translating gives CASSSGTSGRGEQFF.

This clone appeared once. The chain links TRBV5-5 to TRBJ1-5; D is possibly TRBD1 (6 bases). The CDR3 has 13 amino acids. Germline V CDR1 and CDR2: SGHKS, YYEKEE (reference sequence). Trimming pared 4 bases from V and 6 bases from J, leaving 11 bases between. CDR3 in amino acids: CASSPTGIQPQHF. Here the CDR3 DNA reads TGTGCCAGCAGCCCCACAGGGATTCAGCCCCAGCATTTT.

V gene TRBV28 combines with J gene TRBJ1-2, with D possibly being TRBD1 (5 bases). V lost 2 bases, J lost 4 bases, and 11 bases lay in between. The CDR3 contains 14 residues. Germline V gives CDR1 MDHEN, CDR2 SYDVKM. For the CDR3, the DNA is TGTGCCAGCAGTTTAGCGGACACCGTCTATGGCTACACCTTC. Translating gives CASSLADTVYGYTF.

The chain employs TRBV6-5 and TRBJ2-7; D remains ambiguous. The V end lost 0 bases, the J end lost 0 bases, and 6 bases lay between the germline ends. The CDR3 covers 14 residues. Germline V gene data show CDR1 as MNHEY and CDR2 as SVGAGI. This CDR3 reads CASSYSRSSYEQYF. As DNA, the CDR3 is TGTGCCAGCAGTTACTCCAGAAGCTCCTACGAGCAGTACTTC.

The chain combines TRBV29-1 with TRBJ2-3, with 15 bases matching TRBD2. The CDR3 extends over 18 amino acids. The germline V gene has CDR1 SQVTM and CDR2 ANQGSEA. The V gene end was trimmed by 1 base and the J gene end by 5 bases; junction bases not matched to a gene: 10. For the CDR3, the DNA is TGCAGCGTTGAAGGTGGACTAGCGGGAGGGCGATTAATAGATACGCAGTATTTT. Translating gives CSVEGGLAGGRLIDTQYF.

V and J are TRBV29-1 and TRBJ2-7, with 11 bases matching TRBD2. Unmatched junction bases numbered 3, after V lost 6 bases and J lost 2 bases. The CDR3 is 13 residues long. In germline, CDR1 is SQVTM, CDR2 ANQGSEA. CDR3 loop: CSVLAGATYEQYF. Here the CDR3 DNA reads TGCAGCGTACTAGCGGGAGCTACCTACGAGCAGTACTTC.

Note on this clone: Germline is not matched at one junction end, which may reflect a read error. The chain uses TRBV7-2 and TRBJ2-1; 8 bases align to TRBD1. CDR1 and CDR2 from the germline V gene are SGHTA and FQGNSA. The CDR3 consists of 16 residues. CDR3 protein: CASSIAGTGSYNEQFF. CDR3 in DNA: TGTGCCAGCAGCATAGCCGGGACAGGTTCCTACAATGAGCAGTTCTTC.

The chain is built from TRBV7-9 and TRBJ2-7, with unresolved D. Trimming shortened V by 6 bases and J by 3 bases, and 9 bases separated the two germline ends. Germline V lookup: CDR1 SEHNR, CDR2 FQNEAQ (reference sequence). CDR3 length equals 12 residues. CDR3 nucleotide sequence: TGTGCCAGCAGGTCGACCATCTACGAGCAGTACTTC. The encoded protein is CASRSTIYEQYF. The whole variable domain, filled in from reference TRBV7-9 and TRBJ2-7, reads DTGVSQNPRHKITKRGQNVTFRCDPISEHNRLYWYRQTLGQGPEFLTYFQNEAQLEKSRLLSDRFSAERPKGSFSTLEIQRTEQGDSAMYLCASRSTIYEQYFGPGTRLTVT.

The chain combines TRBV7-7 with TRBJ2-1, with TRBD2 identical over 13 bases. V dropped 5 bases and J dropped 9; count of bases not matched to a gene: 7. The CDR3 sequence is 15 residues long. In germline, CDR1 is SSHAT, CDR2 FNYEAQ (reference sequence). CDR3 sequence: CASSKGLAGAGEQFF. The CDR3 nucleotides read TGTGCCAGCAGCAAAGGACTAGCGGGAGCGGGTGAGCAGTTCTTC.